This section outlines one T cell receptor (beta chain) sequence together with its context. The source of the sample is a study of blood T cell repertoires in COVID-19. The protocol was immunoSEQ multiplex PCR, while the TCRdb copy is restricted to in-frame clones and leaves out a portion. The sample yields roughly 300,000 clones, around 87% seen once. Per germline, CDR1 SGHNT and CDR2 YYREEE (reference sequence). The CDR3 is made up of 15 amino acids. V shed 5 bases and J 8 bases; nucleotides not matched to a gene: 13. The sequencing sample was made of peripheral blood. The rearrangement uses TRBV5-4 and TRBJ2-1; 7 bases line up with TRBD1. This clonotype was obtained from a woman aged 40 to 50 who had recovered from COVID-19. As DNA, the CDR3 is TGTGCCAGCAGTTCAAAGGGGGCCGGCCAGGATGAGCAGTTCTTC. It specifies CASSSKGAGQDEQFF.